The TCR beta chain under discussion was sequenced for a study of T cell responses to AZD1222 COVID-19 vaccine. Study-level points and caveats: Vaccine-related CD4 TCRs covered spike, predominating at 160-218 and 743-854. A rise in Spike-specific TCR breadth and depth followed two AZD1222 doses.

The CDR3 covers 14 residues. Germline V lookup: CDR1 MNHEY, CDR2 SVGEGT. Trimming removed 2 bases from V and 9 bases from J, with 14 bases in between. Sequencing used immunoSEQ multiplex PCR; TCRdb keeps in-frame clones, though not all of them. The table has 180,000 or so clones, 85% to 90% seen once. About this clone itself: Its specificity is unknown.

The material sequenced was peripheral blood, taken 28 days after the second dose of the MenACWY control vaccine. The TCR sequence derives from an adult who received the MenACWY meningococcal vaccine as a control. The chain couples TRBV6-2 or TRBV6-3 to TRBJ2-1; possibly TRBD2 for D (6 bases). CDR3 nucleotides: TGTGCCAGCAGTTACAGACTAGAGGGTGGTGAGCAGTTCTTC. Translated: CASSYRLEGGEQFF.